This is a list of T cell receptor beta chains from one sample in a study of metastatic and nonmetastatic thyroid tumors. Using MiXCR, TCRdb reanalyzed the PCR reads. There are about 39,000 clones in the sample; approximately 17% occur only once, and about an eighth lies in the top ten. The sequencing sample was made of tumor tissue. The receptors originated from a female donor with papillary thyroid cancer or a benign thyroid nodule (not recorded which). Some clones in this sample may be carry-over from other donors' samples. The CDR3 runs from the conserved cysteine through the conserved F or W. The D gene is left open where the match is weak. Some rows mark clone size as missing; the rest say once, few, many or name a class of expanded clone.

v_call	clone_size	d_call	j_call	cdr3_nt	cdr3_aa
TRBV7-8	.	TRBD2	TRBJ2-2	TGTGCCAGCAGCTTAGACGGCGGGGGTAACACCGGGGAGCTGTTTTTT	CASSLDGGGNTGELFF
TRBV7-9	many	.	TRBJ2-7	TGTGCCAGCAGCTTATCTAGAGGGTATAAGCCCCAGTACTTC	CASSLSRGYKPQYF
TRBV6-1	.	.	TRBJ2-7	TGTGCCAGCATTGGAAACAGGGCGGCTAAGCTTTACGAGCAGTACTTC	CASIGNRAAKLYEQYF
TRBV7-8	.	.	TRBJ2-2	TGTGCCAGCAGCTCTCCCAGACTCCTCTTAACCGGGGAGCTGTTTTTT	CASSSPRLLLTGELFF
TRBV6-6	many	.	TRBJ2-7	TGTGCCAGCAGTTACTCGGACGGGAGGCAGTACTTC	CASSYSDGRQYF
TRBV5-1	.	TRBD2	TRBJ2-7	TGCGCCAGCAGCACCGGACTAGCGGGATTGAACGAGCAGTACTTC	CASSTGLAGLNEQYF
TRBV5-1	many	.	TRBJ2-2	TGCGCCAGCAGCTTCATCGAGGATAGGGTAGGCACCGGGGAGCTGTTTTTT	CASSFIEDRVGTGELFF
TRBV30	many	.	TRBJ2-1	TGTGCCTGGAATTACAGGAGCTCCTACAATGAGCAGTTCTTC	CAWNYRSSYNEQFF
TRBV27	medium-sized	.	TRBJ2-1	TGTGCCAGCAGTTTCGCGAACTACAATGAGCAGTTCTTC	CASSFANYNEQFF
TRBV9	many	.	TRBJ2-3	TGTGCCAGCAGCGTCGGTAGTGCAGATACGCAGTATTTT	CASSVGSADTQYF
TRBV18	many	.	TRBJ1-1	TGTGCCAGCTCACCAGGGATGATGAACACTGAAGCTTTCTTT	CASSPGMMNTEAFF
TRBV10-3	.	.	TRBJ2-7	TGTGCCATCAGTGACGGTACAGGGCGCGACGAGCAGTACTTC	CAISDGTGRDEQYF
TRBV28	few	.	TRBJ2-7	TGTGCCAGCAGTAACAGGGCGGGGGAGCAGTACTTC	CASSNRAGEQYF
TRBV5-1	.	.	TRBJ1-1	TGCGCCAGCAGCTTCGCAATTGGAGGCATGGACACTGAAGCTTTCTTT	CASSFAIGGMDTEAFF
TRBV5-1	.	.	TRBJ2-1	TGCGCCAGCAGCTTGGCCAACAGGGACAACAATGAGCAGTTCTTC	CASSLANRDNNEQFF
TRBV20-1	many	TRBD2	TRBJ2-5	TGCAGTGCTACACTAGCGGGGGGTTCAGAGACCCAGTACTTC	CSATLAGGSETQYF
TRBV18	many	.	TRBJ2-7	TGTGCCAGCTCACCCCCGGGGCCGGGCTTATTCTACGAGCAGTACTTC	CASSPPGPGLFYEQYF
TRBV2	many	TRBD1	TRBJ2-1	TGTGCCAGCAGTGCTTACTCCGGGACAGGAGCCTACAATGAGCAGTTCTTC	CASSAYSGTGAYNEQFF
TRBV7-3	many	.	TRBJ1-1	TGTGCCAGCAGCACCTATTTGAACACTGAAGCTTTCTTT	CASSTYLNTEAFF
TRBV29-1	medium-sized	TRBD1	TRBJ2-7	TGCAGCGCACTCCCGGGACAGGGGGCCCGCGAGCAGTACTTC	CSALPGQGAREQYF
TRBV11-1	once	TRBD2	TRBJ2-1	TGTGCCAGCAGCTCCACTGTGGGGCGGGGGGGCAGCAATGAGCAGTTCTTC	CASSSTVGRGGSNEQFF
TRBV7-8	many	.	TRBJ2-3	TGTGCCAGCAGCGATCGACGGATGAGCACAGATACGCAGTATTTT	CASSDRRMSTDTQYF
TRBV2	many	.	TRBJ2-5	TGTGCCAGCGCTTCGGGGATGGCAGAGACCCAGTACTTC	CASASGMAETQYF
TRBV28	many	.	TRBJ1-1	TGTGCCAGCAGTTCATCGAAAGGCCGGTGGACTGAAGCTTTCTTT	CASSSSKGRWTEAFF
TRBV2	many	.	TRBJ1-5	TGTGCCAGCAGTGAACTTGGTAGGTCTCGGGGTGAGCCCCAGCATTTT	CASSELGRSRGEPQHF
TRBV13	.	TRBD1	TRBJ1-2	TGTGCCAGCAGCCGGGGACAGGGAGTCTATGGCTACACCTTC	CASSRGQGVYGYTF
TRBV6-1	many	.	TRBJ2-3	TGTGCCAGCAGTGAAGGGCCGGTCCCGGGTACGCAGTATTTT	CASSEGPVPGTQYF
TRBV19	.	.	TRBJ2-7	TGTGCCAGTAGGTCGACAGGACGATACGAGCAGTACTTC	CASRSTGRYEQYF
TRBV5-6	many	.	TRBJ2-2	TGTGCCAGCAGCTGGGGACGGTACACCGGGGAGCTGTTTTTT	CASSWGRYTGELFF
TRBV2	many	TRBD2	TRBJ2-3	TGTGCCAGCAGTCCTTGGACTAGCGGGTTGACAGATACGCAGTATTTT	CASSPWTSGLTDTQYF
TRBV20-1	many	.	TRBJ2-2	TGCAGTGCAGAGCAGGGTGGTAGGGGCTGGAACACCGGGGAGCTGTTTTTT	CSAEQGGRGWNTGELFF
TRBV4-2	few	TRBD1	TRBJ2-1	TGTGCCAGCAGCCGGGAGGACAGGGGAACGGGCAATGAGCAGTTCTTC	CASSREDRGTGNEQFF
TRBV7-8	many	TRBD2	TRBJ2-1	TGTGCCAGCAGCCCTGGACTAGCGGGGGCACATGAGCAGTTCTTC	CASSPGLAGAHEQFF
TRBV12-3/TRBV12-4	many	.	TRBJ1-4	TGTGCCAGCAGTTTAGTGCTGGATAAACTGTTTTTT	CASSLVLDKLFF
TRBV28	.	TRBD2	TRBJ2-1	TGTGCCAGCGCTGGTCGGGAGGGACGGAATGAGGAGTTCTTC	CASAGREGRNEEFF
TRBV11-1	many	TRBD1	TRBJ1-2	TGTGCCAGCAGCTCCCGGGGGGCGGGGACAGGGTCTAATTGGGCCTTC	CASSSRGAGTGSNWAF
TRBV19	few	TRBD1	TRBJ1-5	TGTGCCAGTAGTATCTCGAGGGTGGGGCCAGGGGGTCGATATAGCAATCAGCCCCAGCATTTT	CASSISRVGPGGRYSNQPQHF
TRBV5-1	once	TRBD2	TRBJ2-2	TGCGCCAGCAGCGAGGGACTAGCGGGAGATGCCGGGGAGCTGTTTTTT	CASSEGLAGDAGELFF
TRBV30	many	.	TRBJ1-1	TGTGCCTGGAGTGCAATCAATGAAGCTTTCTTT	CAWSAINEAFF
TRBV19	.	.	TRBJ2-3	TGTGCCAGTAGTATCGGTGCCCGCCGGTGTGCAGATACGCAGTATTTT	CASSIGARRCADTQYF
TRBV6-1	many	.	TRBJ2-2	TGTGCCAGCAGTGGCGGGCCTAGCGTGCCCGGGGAGCTGTTTTTT	CASSGGPSVPGELFF
TRBV20-1	many	.	TRBJ1-1	TGCAGTGCTAGAGATTATGCGGGTTTGAACACTGAAGCTTTCTTT	CSARDYAGLNTEAFF
TRBV6-2/TRBV6-3	many	.	TRBJ2-3	TGTGCCAGCAGGCCCGCCTTACTTGGGGGGGCCACAGATACGCAGTATTTT	CASRPALLGGATDTQYF
TRBV11-3	.	.	TRBJ1-1	TGTGCCAGCAGCTTAGTGCAGAACACTGAAGCTTTCTTT	CASSLVQNTEAFF
TRBV7-8	many	.	TRBJ2-1	TGTGCCAGCAGCCTCAGGACACCCGGGAGTAACAATGAGCAGTTCTTC	CASSLRTPGSNNEQFF
TRBV2	.	.	TRBJ2-1	TGTGCCATCAACCCTGCTAGCTGGCGGTACAATGAGCAGTTCTTC	CAINPASWRYNEQFF
TRBV5-1	many	.	TRBJ1-2	TGCGCCAGCAGCTTGGTTATAGGGGGTGACTATGGCTACACCTTC	CASSLVIGGDYGYTF